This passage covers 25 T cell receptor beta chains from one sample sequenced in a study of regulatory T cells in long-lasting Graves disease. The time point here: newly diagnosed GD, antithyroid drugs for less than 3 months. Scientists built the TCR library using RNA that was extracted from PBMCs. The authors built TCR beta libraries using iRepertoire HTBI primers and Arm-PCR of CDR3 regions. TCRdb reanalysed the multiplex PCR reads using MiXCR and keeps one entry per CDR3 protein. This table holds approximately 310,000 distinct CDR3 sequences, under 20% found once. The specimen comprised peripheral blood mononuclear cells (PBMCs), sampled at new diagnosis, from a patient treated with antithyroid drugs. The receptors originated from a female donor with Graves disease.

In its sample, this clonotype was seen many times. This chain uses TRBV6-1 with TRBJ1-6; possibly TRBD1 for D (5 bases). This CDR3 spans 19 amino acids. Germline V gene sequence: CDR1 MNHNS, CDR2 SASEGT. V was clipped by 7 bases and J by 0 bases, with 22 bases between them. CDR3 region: CASTHPRGHRGSYNSPLHF. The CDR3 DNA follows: TGTGCCAGCACTCACCCGCGGGGCCACCGGGGCTCCTATAATTCACCCCTCCACTTT.

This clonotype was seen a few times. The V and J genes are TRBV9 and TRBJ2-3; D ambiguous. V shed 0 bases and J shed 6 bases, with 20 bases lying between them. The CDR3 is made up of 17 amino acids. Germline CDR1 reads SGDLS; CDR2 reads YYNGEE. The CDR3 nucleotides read TGTGCCAGCAGCGTAGGGTCGTCCCATAGTTCTGGGGATACGCAGTATTTT. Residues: CASSVGSSHSSGDTQYF.

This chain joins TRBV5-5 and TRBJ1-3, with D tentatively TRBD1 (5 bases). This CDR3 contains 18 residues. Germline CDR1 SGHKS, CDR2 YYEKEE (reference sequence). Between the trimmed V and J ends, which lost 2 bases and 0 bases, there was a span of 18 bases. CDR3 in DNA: TGTGCCAGCAGCTTCTCTCCGAGCCGGGGCTCCTCTGGAAACACCATATATTTT. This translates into CASSFSPSRGSSGNTIYF.

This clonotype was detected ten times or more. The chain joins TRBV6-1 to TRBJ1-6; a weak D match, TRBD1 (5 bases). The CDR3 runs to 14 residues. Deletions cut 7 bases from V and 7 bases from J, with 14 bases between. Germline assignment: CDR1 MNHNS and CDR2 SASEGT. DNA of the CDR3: TGTGCCAGCAAACCGGGACGGAGAAATTCACCCCTCCACTTT. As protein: CASKPGRRNSPLHF.

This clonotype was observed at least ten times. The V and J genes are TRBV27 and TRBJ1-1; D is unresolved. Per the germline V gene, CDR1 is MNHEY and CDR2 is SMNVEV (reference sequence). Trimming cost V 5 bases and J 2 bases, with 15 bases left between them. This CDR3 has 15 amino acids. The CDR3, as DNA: TGTGCCAGCAGTCCCCGGACGTTCTCTAACACTGAAGCTTTCTTT. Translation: CASSPRTFSNTEAFF.

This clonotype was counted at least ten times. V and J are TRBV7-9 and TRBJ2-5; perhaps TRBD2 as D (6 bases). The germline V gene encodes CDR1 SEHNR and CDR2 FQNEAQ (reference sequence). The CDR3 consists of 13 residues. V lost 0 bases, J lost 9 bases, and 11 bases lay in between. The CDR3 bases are TGTGCCAGCAGCTTAGCGGGTGGCGGGGCCCAGTACTTC. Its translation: CASSLAGGGAQYF.

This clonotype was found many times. For the CDR3, the DNA is TGTGCCAGCAGCGCAGCAGGTTCCGGGGAGCTGTTTTTT. Residues: CASSAAGSGELFF. This chain connects TRBV12-3 or TRBV12-4 to TRBJ2-2; D is ambiguous. Trimming removed 6 bases at V and 6 bases at J, with 11 bases between. The CDR3 has 13 residues.

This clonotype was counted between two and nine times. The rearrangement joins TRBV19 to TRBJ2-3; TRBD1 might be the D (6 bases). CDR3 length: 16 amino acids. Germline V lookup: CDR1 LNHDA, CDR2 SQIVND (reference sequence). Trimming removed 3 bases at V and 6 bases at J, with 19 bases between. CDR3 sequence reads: CASSMGAPTSVDTQYF. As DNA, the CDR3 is TGTGCCAGTAGTATGGGGGCCCCGACCTCGGTGGATACGCAGTATTTT.

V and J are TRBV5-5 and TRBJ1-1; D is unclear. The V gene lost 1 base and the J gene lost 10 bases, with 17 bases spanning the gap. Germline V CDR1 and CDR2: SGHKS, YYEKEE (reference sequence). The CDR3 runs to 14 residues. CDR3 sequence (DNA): TGTGCCAGCAGCTTGCTCCTGGAAAAGGGAGGAGCTTTCTTT. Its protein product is CASSLLLEKGGAFF. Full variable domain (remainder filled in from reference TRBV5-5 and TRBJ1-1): DAGVTQSPTHLIKTRGQQVTLRCSPISGHKSVSWYQQVLGQGPQFIFQYYEKEERGRGNFPDRFSARQFPNYSSELNVNALLLGDSALYLCASSLLLEKGGAFFGQGTRLTVV.

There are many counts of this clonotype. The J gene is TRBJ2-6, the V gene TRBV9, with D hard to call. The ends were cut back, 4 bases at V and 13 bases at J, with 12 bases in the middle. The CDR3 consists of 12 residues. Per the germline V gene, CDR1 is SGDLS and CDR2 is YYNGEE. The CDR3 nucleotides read TGTGCCAGCAGCCCGTCGAACAAAGTCCTGACTTTC. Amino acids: CASSPSNKVLTF.

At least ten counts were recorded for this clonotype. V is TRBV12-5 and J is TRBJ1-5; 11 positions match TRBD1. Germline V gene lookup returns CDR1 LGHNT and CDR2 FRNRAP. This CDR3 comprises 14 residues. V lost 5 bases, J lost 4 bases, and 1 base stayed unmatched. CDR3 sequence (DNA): TGTGCTAGTGGTGGGACAGGGGGGAATCAGCCCCAGCATTTT. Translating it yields CASGGTGGNQPQHF.

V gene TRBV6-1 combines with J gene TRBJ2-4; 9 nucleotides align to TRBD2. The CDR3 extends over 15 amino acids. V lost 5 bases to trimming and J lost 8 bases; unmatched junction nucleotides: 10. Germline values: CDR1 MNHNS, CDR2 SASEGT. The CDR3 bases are TGTGCCAGCAGTCCCCAGAGCGGGAGGTTCGACATTCAGTACTTC. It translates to CASSPQSGRFDIQYF.

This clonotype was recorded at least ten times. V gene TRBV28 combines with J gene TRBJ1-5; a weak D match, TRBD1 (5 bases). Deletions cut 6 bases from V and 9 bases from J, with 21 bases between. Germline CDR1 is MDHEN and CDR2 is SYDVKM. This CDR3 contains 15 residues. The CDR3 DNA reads TGTGCCAGCAGAACGGGAGTCGGGGGGGTGGCGCCCCAGCATTTT. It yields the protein CASRTGVGGVAPQHF.

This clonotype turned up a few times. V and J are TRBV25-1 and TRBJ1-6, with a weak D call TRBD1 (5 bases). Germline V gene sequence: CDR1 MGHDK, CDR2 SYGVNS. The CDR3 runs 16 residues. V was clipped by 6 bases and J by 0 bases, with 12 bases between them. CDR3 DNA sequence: TGTGCCAGCAGAGGGGTTATTAGCTCCTATAATTCACCCCTCCACTTT. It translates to CASRGVISSYNSPLHF.

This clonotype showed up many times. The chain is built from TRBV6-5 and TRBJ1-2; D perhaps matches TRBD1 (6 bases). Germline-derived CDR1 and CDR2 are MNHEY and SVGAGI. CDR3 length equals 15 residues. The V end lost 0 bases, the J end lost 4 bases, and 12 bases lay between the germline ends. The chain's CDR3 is CASSYSQGKGYGYTF. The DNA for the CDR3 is TGTGCCAGCAGTTACTCACAGGGCAAGGGCTATGGCTACACCTTC.

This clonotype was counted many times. The CDR3 coding sequence is TGCAGCGTAGCCGGGAGTGGTGAAAAACTGTTTTTT. Its protein product is CSVAGSGEKLFF. The J gene is TRBJ1-4, the V gene TRBV29-1; D remains unclear. This CDR3 spans 12 amino acids. With 6 bases removed from V and 7 bases from J, the gap between germline ends came to 12 bases. CDR1 and CDR2 from the germline V gene are SQVTM and ANQGSEA.

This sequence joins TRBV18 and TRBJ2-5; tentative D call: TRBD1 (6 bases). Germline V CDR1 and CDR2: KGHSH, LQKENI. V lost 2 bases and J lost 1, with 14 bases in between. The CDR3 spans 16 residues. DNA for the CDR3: TGTGCCAGCTCACCATCAACAGGGAGCATCCAAGAGACCCAGTACTTC. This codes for CASSPSTGSIQETQYF.

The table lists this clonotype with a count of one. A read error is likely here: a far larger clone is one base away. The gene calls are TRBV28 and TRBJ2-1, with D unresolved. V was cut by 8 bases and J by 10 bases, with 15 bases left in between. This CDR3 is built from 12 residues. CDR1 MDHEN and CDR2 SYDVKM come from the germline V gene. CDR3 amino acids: CASANKGYEQFF. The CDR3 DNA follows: TGTGCCAGCGCTAACAAGGGTTACGAGCAGTTCTTC.

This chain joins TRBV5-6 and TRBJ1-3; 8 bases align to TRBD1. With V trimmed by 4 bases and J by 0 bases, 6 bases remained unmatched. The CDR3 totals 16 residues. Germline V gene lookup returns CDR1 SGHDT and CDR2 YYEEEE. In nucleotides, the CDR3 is TGTGCCAGCAGCCCAGGGGGCCCACCCTCTGGAAACACCATATATTTT. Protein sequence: CASSPGGPPSGNTIYF.

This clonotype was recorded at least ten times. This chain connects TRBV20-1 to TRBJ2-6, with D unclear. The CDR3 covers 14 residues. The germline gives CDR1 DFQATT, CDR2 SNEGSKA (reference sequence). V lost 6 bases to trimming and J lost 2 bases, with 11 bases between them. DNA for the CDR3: TGCAGTGCCGGAGTGGGGACTGGGGCCAACGTCCTGACTTTC. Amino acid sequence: CSAGVGTGANVLTF.

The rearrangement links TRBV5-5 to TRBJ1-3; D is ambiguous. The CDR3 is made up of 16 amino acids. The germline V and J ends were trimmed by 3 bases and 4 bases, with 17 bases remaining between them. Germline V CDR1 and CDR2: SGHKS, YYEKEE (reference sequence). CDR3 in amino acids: CASSSGGGPGGNTIYF. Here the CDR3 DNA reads TGTGCCAGCAGCTCGGGTGGAGGGCCGGGCGGAAACACCATATATTTT. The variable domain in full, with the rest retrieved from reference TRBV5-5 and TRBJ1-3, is DAGVTQSPTHLIKTRGQQVTLRCSPISGHKSVSWYQQVLGQGPQFIFQYYEKEERGRGNFPDRFSARQFPNYSSELNVNALLLGDSALYLCASSSGGGPGGNTIYFGEGSWLTVV.

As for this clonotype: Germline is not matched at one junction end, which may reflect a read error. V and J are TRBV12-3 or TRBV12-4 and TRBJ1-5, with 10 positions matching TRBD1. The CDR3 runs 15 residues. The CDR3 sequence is CDSTDRGLGNQPQHF. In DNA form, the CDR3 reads TGTGACAGCACCGACAGGGGGCTGGGGAATCAGCCCCAGCATTTT.

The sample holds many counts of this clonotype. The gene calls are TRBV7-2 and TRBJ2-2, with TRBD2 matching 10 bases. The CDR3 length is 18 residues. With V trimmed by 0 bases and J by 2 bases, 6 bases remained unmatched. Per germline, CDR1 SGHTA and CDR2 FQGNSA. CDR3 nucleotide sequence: TGTGCCAGCAGCTTAGCTCCAGCGGGAGGGTTAAACACCGGGGAGCTGTTTTTT. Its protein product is CASSLAPAGGLNTGELFF.

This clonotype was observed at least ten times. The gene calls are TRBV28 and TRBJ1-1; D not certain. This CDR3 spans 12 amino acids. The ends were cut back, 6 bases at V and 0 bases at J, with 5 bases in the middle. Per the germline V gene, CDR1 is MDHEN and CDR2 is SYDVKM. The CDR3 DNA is TGTGCCAGCAGACCCCTGAACACTGAAGCTTTCTTT. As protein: CASRPLNTEAFF.

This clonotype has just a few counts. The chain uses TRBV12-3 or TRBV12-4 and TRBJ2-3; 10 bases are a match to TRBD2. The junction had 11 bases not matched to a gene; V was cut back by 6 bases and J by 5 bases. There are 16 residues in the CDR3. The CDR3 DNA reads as TGTGCCAGCAGCTCACACCCGATAGCGGGAGGAGATACGCAGTATTTT. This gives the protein CASSSHPIAGGDTQYF.